This TCR beta chain was retrieved from a study of cytomegalovirus exposure and HLA in healthy donors. Vbeta (60) and Jbeta (13) primers were used in the PCR. Some clones are missing from TCRdb's copy, which holds only in-frame ones; the method was immunoSEQ multiplex PCR. The sample contains approximately 79,000 clones, roughly 73% of which appear only once. Sequencing was done on a sample of PBMCs. This clonotype was obtained from a boy aged 5 to 17 in good health and CMV-seronegative.

CDR3 DNA sequence: TGTGCCCGGGGAGGGTCCTACGAGCAGTACTTC. Translation gives CARGGSYEQYF. V is TRBV7-3 and J is TRBJ2-7; 7 bases agree with TRBD2. Germline loops: CDR1 SGHTA, CDR2 FQGTGA. V lost 11 bases to trimming and J lost 1 base; unmatched junction nucleotides: 2. This CDR3 comprises 11 residues.